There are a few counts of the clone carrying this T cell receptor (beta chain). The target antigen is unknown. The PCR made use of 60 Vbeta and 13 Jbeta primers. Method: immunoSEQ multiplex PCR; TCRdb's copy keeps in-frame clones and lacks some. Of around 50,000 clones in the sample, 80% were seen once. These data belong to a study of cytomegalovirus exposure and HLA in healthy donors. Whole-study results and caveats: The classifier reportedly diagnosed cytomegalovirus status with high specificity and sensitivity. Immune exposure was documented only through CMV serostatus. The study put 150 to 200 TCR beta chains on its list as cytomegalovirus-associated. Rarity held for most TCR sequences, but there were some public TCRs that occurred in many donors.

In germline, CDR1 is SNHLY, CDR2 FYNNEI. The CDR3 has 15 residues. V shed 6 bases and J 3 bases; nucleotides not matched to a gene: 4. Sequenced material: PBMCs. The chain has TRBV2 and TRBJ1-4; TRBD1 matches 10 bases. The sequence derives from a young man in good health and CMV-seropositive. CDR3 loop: CASRGQGIANEKLFF. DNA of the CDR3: TGTGCCAGCAGGGGACAGGGGATAGCTAATGAAAAACTGTTTTTT.